This T cell receptor (beta chain) was identified in a study of PD-L1 blockade in urothelial cancer. Study-wide context: Patients started atezolizumab around 2014, 1,200 mg intravenously every 3 weeks.

Germline CDR1 reads MNHEY; CDR2 reads SMNVEV (reference sequence). The CDR3 runs 13 residues. V lost 5 bases and J 3 bases, leaving 9 bases between the germline ends. Profiling relied on immunoSEQ multiplex PCR, and the TCRdb table lists in-frame clones only, not all of them. The sample holds about 84,000 clones, 82% seen once. Patients yielded 1 to 8 samples each, pretreatment and on-treatment. The sequenced sample was PBMCs, obtained around atezolizumab (anti-PD-L1) treatment. This receptor was obtained from a man between 65 and 79 years old with urothelial cancer. This chain connects TRBV27 to TRBJ2-3; D not resolved. CDR3 residues: CASSRRSTDTQYF. As DNA, the CDR3 is TGTGCCAGCAGTAGGCGGAGTACAGATACGCAGTATTTT.